The rows below give T cell receptor beta chains drawn from one sample of a study of T cell repertoires in urothelial bladder cancer. Measured with immunoSEQ multiplex PCR; TCRdb has only the in-frame clones, and not every one. The sample yields some 11,000 clones, more than 60% seen once. Material for sequencing was tumor-infiltrating cells from bladder cancer. Every receptor here comes from a human donor with a benign inflammatory bladder lesion. Both conserved end residues are part of each CDR3. A D gene is named only where the DNA matches it firmly. The size entry is marked missing in some rows and otherwise reads once, few, many or a size class.

D	J	length	V	size	CDR3	DNA
NA	TRBJ2-7	11	TRBV10-3	large	CAISDGYEQYF	TGTGCCATCAGTGACGGCTACGAGCAGTACTTC
TRBD2	TRBJ2-3	15	TRBV7-2	NA	CASMWTSGSTDTQYF	TGTGCCAGCATGTGGACTAGCGGGAGCACAGATACGCAGTATTTT
NA	TRBJ1-5	15	TRBV15	NA	CATSRDMGGNQPQHF	TGTGCCACCAGCAGAGACATGGGAGGGAATCAGCCCCAGCATTTT
TRBD2	TRBJ2-2	16	TRBV4-1	NA	CASSPLAGRNTGELFF	TGCGCCAGCAGCCCCTTAGCGGGGCGGAACACCGGGGAGCTGTTTTTT
TRBD1	TRBJ1-5	15	TRBV7-2	NA	CASSLAGQGFQPQHF	TGTGCCAGCAGCTTAGCCGGACAGGGGTTTCAGCCCCAGCATTTT
NA	TRBJ2-3	15	TRBV7-3	NA	CASSLGHLSTDTQYF	TGTGCCAGCAGCCTAGGACACCTTAGCACAGATACGCAGTATTTT
NA	TRBJ2-2	14	TRBV18	NA	CAGSPRSKTGELFF	TGTGCCGGCTCACCACGCAGCAAGACCGGGGAGCTGTTTTTT
NA	TRBJ2-5	14	TRBV5-1	NA	CASSLGTVQETQYF	TGCGCCAGCAGCTTGGGAACAGTCCAAGAGACCCAGTACTTC
NA	TRBJ2-3	11	TRBV19	NA	CASSQGGSQYF	TGTGCCAGTAGTCAAGGGGGTTCGCAGTATTTT
NA	TRBJ1-1	13	TRBV7-3	NA	CASSKQGYTEAFF	TGTGCCAGCAGCAAACAGGGATACACTGAAGCTTTCTTT
NA	TRBJ2-2	15	TRBV18	NA	CASSTDSLSTGELFF	TGTGCCAGCTCAACGGACTCACTAAGCACCGGGGAGCTGTTTTTT
NA	TRBJ1-5	17	TRBV15	NA	CATSRDLAGHYLQPQHF	TGTGCCACCAGCAGAGATCTGGCAGGGCATTACCTCCAGCCCCAGCATTTT
NA	TRBJ1-5	15	TRBV6-1	NA	CASSEAGQGWEPQHF	TGTGCCAGCAGTGAAGCAGGTCAGGGGTGGGAGCCCCAGCATTTT
TRBD1	TRBJ2-7	16	TRBV9	NA	CASSFGQGTGSYEQYF	TGTGCCAGCAGCTTCGGACAGGGAACGGGATCCTACGAGCAGTACTTC
TRBD2	TRBJ2-2	16	TRBV7-2	NA	CASSLALRGVGGELFF	TGTGCCAGCAGCTTAGCTCTCCGGGGGGTCGGCGGGGAGCTGTTTTTT
NA	TRBJ1-4	15	TRBV15	NA	CATSTGNRFYEKLFF	TGTGCCACCAGCACAGGGAATAGATTTTATGAAAAACTGTTTTTT
NA	TRBJ2-7	14	TRBV18	NA	CASSSEGWGYEQYF	TGTGCCAGCTCATCCGAGGGTTGGGGCTACGAGCAGTACTTC
TRBD2	TRBJ2-1	17	TRBV5-5	NA	CASSPGLAGVLYNEQFF	TGTGCCAGCAGCCCAGGACTAGCGGGGGTCCTCTACAATGAGCAGTTCTTC
NA	TRBJ2-2	16	TRBV19	few	CASSPTPRGDTGELFF	TGTGCCAGTAGTCCCACACCCAGGGGGGACACCGGGGAGCTGTTTTTT
NA	TRBJ1-5	13	TRBV11-1	few	CASSLGSNQPQHF	TGTGCCAGCAGCTTAGGTAGCAATCAGCCCCAGCATTTT
NA	TRBJ2-1	16	TRBV4-2	NA	CASSQDRTGGINEQFF	TGTGCCAGCAGCCAAGATCGGACCGGCGGGATCAATGAGCAGTTCTTC
TRBD1	TRBJ2-2	16	TRBV5-1	once	CASSRSGTGSAGELFF	TGCGCCAGCAGTCGTTCCGGGACAGGGTCGGCCGGGGAGCTGTTTTTT
NA	TRBJ1-2	14	TRBV27	medium-sized	CASATSGPNYGYTF	TGTGCCAGCGCGACCTCAGGGCCCAACTATGGCTACACCTTC
NA	TRBJ2-1	15	TRBV6-5	NA	CASSYSDSSGGQQFF	TGTGCCAGCAGTTACTCAGACAGTTCTGGAGGCCAGCAGTTCTTC
NA	TRBJ1-5	14	TRBV9	few	CASSVGQDNQPQHF	TGTGCCAGCAGCGTAGGACAGGACAATCAGCCCCAGCATTTT
TRBD1	TRBJ1-1	16	TRBV30	NA	CAWSVRTGSLSAEAFF	TGTGCCTGGAGTGTAAGGACAGGGTCCCTGAGCGCTGAAGCTTTCTTT
NA	TRBJ1-5	14	TRBV5-1	NA	CASSHDGGNQPQHF	TGCGCCAGCAGCCACGACGGGGGCAATCAGCCCCAGCATTTT
NA	TRBJ1-6	16	TRBV19	NA	CASSMGSTYYNSPLHF	TGTGCCAGTAGTATGGGTTCTACCTACTATAATTCACCCCTCCACTTT
NA	TRBJ1-6	16	TRBV7-9	NA	CASSQDRISYNSPLHF	TGTGCCAGCAGCCAGGACAGAATCTCCTATAATTCACCCCTCCACTTT
NA	TRBJ1-3	17	TRBV18	NA	CASSPGGGHHSGNTIYF	TGTGCCAGCTCACCGGGGGGTGGGCATCACTCTGGAAACACCATATATTTT
NA	TRBJ2-3	15	TRBV5-1	NA	CATKTGSLGPDTQYF	TGCGCCACCAAGACAGGTAGCCTGGGCCCAGATACGCAGTATTTT
TRBD1	TRBJ1-5	14	TRBV5-1	NA	CASSSGTGGQPQHF	TGCGCCAGCAGCTCCGGGACAGGGGGACAGCCCCAGCATTTT
TRBD1	TRBJ2-3	15	TRBV10-3	NA	CAINPGQGVPDTQYF	TGTGCCATCAATCCGGGACAGGGTGTTCCAGATACGCAGTATTTT
NA	TRBJ1-1	15	TRBV6-1	NA	CASSEDRVRGNEAFF	TGTGCCAGCAGTGAAGACAGGGTGCGAGGGAATGAAGCTTTCTTT
NA	TRBJ2-3	16	TRBV7-8	NA	CASSSVGTRRTDTQYF	TGTGCCAGCAGCTCCGTAGGGACGCGACGCACAGATACGCAGTATTTT
NA	TRBJ2-7	16	TRBV18	NA	CASSALPGKIANEQYF	TGTGCCAGCTCAGCTCTTCCGGGGAAGATCGCCAACGAGCAGTACTTC